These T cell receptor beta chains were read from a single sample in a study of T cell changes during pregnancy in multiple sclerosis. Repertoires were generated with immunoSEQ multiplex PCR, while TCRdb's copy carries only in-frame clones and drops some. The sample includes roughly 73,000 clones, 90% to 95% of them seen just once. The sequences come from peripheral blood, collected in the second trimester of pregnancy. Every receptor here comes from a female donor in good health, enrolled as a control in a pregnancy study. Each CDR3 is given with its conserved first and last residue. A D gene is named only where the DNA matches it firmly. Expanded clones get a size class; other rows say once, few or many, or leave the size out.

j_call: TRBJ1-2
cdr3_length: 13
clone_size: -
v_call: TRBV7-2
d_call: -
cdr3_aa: CASSLGGNYGYTF
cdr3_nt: TGTGCCAGCAGCTTAGGAGGGAACTATGGCTACACCTTC

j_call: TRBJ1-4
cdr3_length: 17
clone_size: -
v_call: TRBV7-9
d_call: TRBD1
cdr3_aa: CASSPRQGRATNEKLFF
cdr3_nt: TGTGCCAGCAGCCCGCGACAGGGTCGTGCAACTAATGAAAAACTGTTTTTT

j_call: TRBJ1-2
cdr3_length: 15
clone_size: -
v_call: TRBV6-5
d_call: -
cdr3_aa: CASSGTRDSKGGYTF
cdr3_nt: TGTGCCAGCAGCGGCACCCGGGACTCTAAGGGAGGCTACACCTTC

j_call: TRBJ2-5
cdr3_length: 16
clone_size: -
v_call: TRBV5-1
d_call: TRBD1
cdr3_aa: CASSLASGTGGETQYF
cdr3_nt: TGCGCCAGCAGCTTGGCCTCCGGGACAGGGGGAGAGACCCAGTACTTC

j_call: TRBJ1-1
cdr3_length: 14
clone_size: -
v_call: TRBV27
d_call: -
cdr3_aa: CASSLSVMNTEAFF
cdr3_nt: TGTGCCAGCAGTTTATCCGTTATGAACACTGAAGCTTTCTTT

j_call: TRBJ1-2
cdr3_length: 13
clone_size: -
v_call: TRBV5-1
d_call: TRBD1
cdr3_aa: CASSSGQGYGYTF
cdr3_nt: TGCGCCAGCAGCTCGGGACAGGGGTATGGCTACACCTTC

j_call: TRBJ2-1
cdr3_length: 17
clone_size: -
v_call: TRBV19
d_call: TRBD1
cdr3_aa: CASSTRQGLSSYNEQFF
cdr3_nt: TGTGCCAGTAGTACGAGACAGGGATTAAGCTCCTACAATGAGCAGTTCTTC

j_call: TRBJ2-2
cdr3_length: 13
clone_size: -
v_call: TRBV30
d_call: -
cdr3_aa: CAWRHSNTGELFF
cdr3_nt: TGTGCCTGGAGGCACAGTAACACCGGGGAGCTGTTTTTT

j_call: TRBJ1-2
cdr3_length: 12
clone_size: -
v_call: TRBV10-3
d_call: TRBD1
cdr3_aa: CAISPGGRGYTF
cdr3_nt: TGTGCCATCAGTCCAGGGGGTCGGGGCTACACCTTC

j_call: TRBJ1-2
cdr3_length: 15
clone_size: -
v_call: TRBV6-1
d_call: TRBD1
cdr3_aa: CASTYTGQSNYGYTF
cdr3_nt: TGTGCCAGCACTTATACGGGACAGTCAAACTATGGCTACACCTTC

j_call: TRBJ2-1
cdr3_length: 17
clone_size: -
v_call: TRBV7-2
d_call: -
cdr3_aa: CASSIRGGRGPYNEQFF
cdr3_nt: TGTGCCAGCAGCATTAGAGGTGGGCGGGGGCCATACAATGAGCAGTTCTTC

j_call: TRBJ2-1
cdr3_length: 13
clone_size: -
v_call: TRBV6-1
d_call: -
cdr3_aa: CASRSPSYNEQFF
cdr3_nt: TGTGCCAGCAGGAGTCCCTCCTACAATGAGCAGTTCTTC

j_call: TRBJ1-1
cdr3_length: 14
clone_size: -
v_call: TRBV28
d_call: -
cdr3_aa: CASSLWQVNTEAFF
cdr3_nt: TGTGCCAGCAGTTTATGGCAGGTGAACACTGAAGCTTTCTTT

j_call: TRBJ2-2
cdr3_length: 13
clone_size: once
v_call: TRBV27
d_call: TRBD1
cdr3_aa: CASSLGTGGGLFF
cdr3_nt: TGTGCCAGCAGTTTAGGGACAGGGGGGGGGCTGTTTTTT